Listed below are T cell receptor beta chains from one sample, sequenced in a study of CD4 T cells in relation to SARS-CoV-2 and coronaviruses. The antigens of these receptors remain unknown. The protocol was immunoSEQ multiplex PCR, while the TCRdb copy is restricted to in-frame clones and leaves out a portion. The table lists approximately 20,000 clones, around 80% of them singletons, with over 25% in the top ten. The sample consisted of CD4+ T cells from PBMCs, cultured in vitro. The receptors originated from a human donor in good health. Both conserved end residues are part of each CDR3. A D gene is named only where the DNA matches it firmly. Rows give clone size only sometimes, using once, few, many, or a class for an expanded clone.

v_call	d_call	clone_size	cdr3_length	j_call	cdr3_nt	cdr3_aa
TRBV29-1	TRBD1	.	15	TRBJ2-3	TGCAGCGTTGAGGGGGGACAGGGCCCCACAGATACGCAGTATTTT	CSVEGGQGPTDTQYF
TRBV11-2	TRBD2	.	16	TRBJ2-7	TGTGCCAGCAGCTCGAGACTAGCGGGTGGTGTATACGAGCAGTACTTC	CASSSRLAGGVYEQYF
TRBV5-5	TRBD2	.	16	TRBJ2-3	TGTGCCAGCAGCCCGGGGACTAGCGGAGGGGGGGATACGCAGTATTTT	CASSPGTSGGGDTQYF
TRBV12-3/TRBV12-4	.	once	12	TRBJ1-1	TGTGCCAGCAGTTTAGCAGGGACCGGAGCTTTCTTT	CASSLAGTGAFF
TRBV25-1	.	.	13	TRBJ2-1	TGTGCCAGCAGTGAATATACGGGGATTGAGCAGTTCTTC	CASSEYTGIEQFF
TRBV3-1/TRBV3-2	TRBD1	.	14	TRBJ1-1	TGTGCCAGCAGCCAAGCGACAGGGGACACTGAAGCTTTCTTT	CASSQATGDTEAFF
TRBV9	TRBD1	.	15	TRBJ2-7	TGTGCCAGCAGCAATCCGGGACAGAGGAACTACGAGCAGTACTTC	CASSNPGQRNYEQYF
TRBV12-3/TRBV12-4	.	few	13	TRBJ1-6	TGTGCCAGCAGTTTAGTTCCTAATTCACCCCTCCACTTT	CASSLVPNSPLHF
TRBV19	.	.	15	TRBJ2-3	TGTGCCAGCCGCCAGGACCGAGGGAGCACAGATACGCAGTATTTT	CASRQDRGSTDTQYF
TRBV6-5	.	.	13	TRBJ1-1	TGTGCCAGCAGTTACCAGGGAGGCACTGAAGCTTTCTTT	CASSYQGGTEAFF
TRBV29-1	TRBD2	.	15	TRBJ2-1	TGCAGCGTTGAAGGTACTAGCGGGAGGGCCGGGGAGCAGTTCTTC	CSVEGTSGRAGEQFF
TRBV7-2	TRBD2	.	15	TRBJ2-1	TGTGCCAGCAGCGGGACTAGCGGACTGCACAATGAGCAGTTCTTC	CASSGTSGLHNEQFF
TRBV3-1/TRBV3-2	TRBD1	.	16	TRBJ2-7	TGTGCCAGCAGCCGCACAGGGGGCGATAACCCCTACGAGCAGTACTTC	CASSRTGGDNPYEQYF
TRBV23-1	.	.	16	TRBJ1-5	TGCGCCAGCAGTCAATGTCCGGTTCCCTCGAATCAGCCCCAGCATTTT	CASSQCPVPSNQPQHF
TRBV5-4	TRBD1	.	18	TRBJ1-1	TGTGCCAGCAGCTTGGACATAACGACAGGGTTGAGGGACACTGAAGCTTTCTTT	CASSLDITTGLRDTEAFF
TRBV3-1/TRBV3-2	.	few	12	TRBJ1-4	TGTGCCAGCAGCCTTCTTAATGAAAAACTGTTTTTT	CASSLLNEKLFF
TRBV9	.	.	13	TRBJ1-1	TGTGCCAGCAGCGTACAGCTTAACACTGAAGCTTTCTTT	CASSVQLNTEAFF
TRBV3-1/TRBV3-2	.	.	14	TRBJ2-5	TGTGCCAGCAGCCAAGGCCTAGCCCTCATGGACCAGTACTTC	CASSQGLALMDQYF
TRBV30	.	.	12	TRBJ1-3	TGTGCCTGGAGTGCCCCCGGGCTCCGGGGGTATTTT	CAWSAPGLRGYF
TRBV5-1	TRBD1	few	17	TRBJ2-2	TGCGCCAGCAGCCCCCGAACCGGGACAGTGAACACCGGGGAGCTGTTTTTT	CASSPRTGTVNTGELFF
TRBV4-1	.	few	13	TRBJ2-1	TGCGCCAGCAGCCAAGATCGACTCCCTCCTTGGTTCTTC	CASSQDRLPPWFF
TRBV3-1/TRBV3-2	.	.	16	TRBJ2-2	TGTGCCAGCAGCCATCGCCGCCGGGACACCACCGGGGAGCTGTTTTTT	CASSHRRRDTTGELFF
TRBV18	.	.	18	TRBJ1-4	TGTGCCAGCTCACCAGGGTATGGCGCCTCCGCAACTAATGAAAAACTGTTTTTT	CASSPGYGASATNEKLFF
TRBV28	.	.	15	TRBJ2-7	TGTGCCAGCAGTTTCGCGGGACGGAGCTCCTACGAGCAGTACTTC	CASSFAGRSSYEQYF
TRBV5-1	.	.	12	TRBJ2-1	TGCGCCAGCAGCTTGGACTACAATGAGCAGTTCTTC	CASSLDYNEQFF
TRBV3-1/TRBV3-2	.	few	14	TRBJ1-6	TGTGCCAGCAGCCAAGAGAGGAGGGCGAGCCCCCTCCACTTT	CASSQERRASPLHF
TRBV15	.	.	13	TRBJ2-5	TGTGCCACCAGCAGAGATCCGGGTGAGACCCAGTACTTC	CATSRDPGETQYF